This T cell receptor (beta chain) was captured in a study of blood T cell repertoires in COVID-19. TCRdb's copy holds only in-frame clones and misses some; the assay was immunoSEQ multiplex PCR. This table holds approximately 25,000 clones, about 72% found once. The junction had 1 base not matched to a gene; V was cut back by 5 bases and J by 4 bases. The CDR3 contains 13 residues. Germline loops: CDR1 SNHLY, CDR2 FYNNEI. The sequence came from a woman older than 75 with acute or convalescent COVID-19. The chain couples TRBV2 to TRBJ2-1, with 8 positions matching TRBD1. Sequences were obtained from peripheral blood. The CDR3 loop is CASSRDRYNEQFF. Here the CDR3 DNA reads TGTGCCAGCAGTCGGGACAGGTACAATGAGCAGTTCTTC.